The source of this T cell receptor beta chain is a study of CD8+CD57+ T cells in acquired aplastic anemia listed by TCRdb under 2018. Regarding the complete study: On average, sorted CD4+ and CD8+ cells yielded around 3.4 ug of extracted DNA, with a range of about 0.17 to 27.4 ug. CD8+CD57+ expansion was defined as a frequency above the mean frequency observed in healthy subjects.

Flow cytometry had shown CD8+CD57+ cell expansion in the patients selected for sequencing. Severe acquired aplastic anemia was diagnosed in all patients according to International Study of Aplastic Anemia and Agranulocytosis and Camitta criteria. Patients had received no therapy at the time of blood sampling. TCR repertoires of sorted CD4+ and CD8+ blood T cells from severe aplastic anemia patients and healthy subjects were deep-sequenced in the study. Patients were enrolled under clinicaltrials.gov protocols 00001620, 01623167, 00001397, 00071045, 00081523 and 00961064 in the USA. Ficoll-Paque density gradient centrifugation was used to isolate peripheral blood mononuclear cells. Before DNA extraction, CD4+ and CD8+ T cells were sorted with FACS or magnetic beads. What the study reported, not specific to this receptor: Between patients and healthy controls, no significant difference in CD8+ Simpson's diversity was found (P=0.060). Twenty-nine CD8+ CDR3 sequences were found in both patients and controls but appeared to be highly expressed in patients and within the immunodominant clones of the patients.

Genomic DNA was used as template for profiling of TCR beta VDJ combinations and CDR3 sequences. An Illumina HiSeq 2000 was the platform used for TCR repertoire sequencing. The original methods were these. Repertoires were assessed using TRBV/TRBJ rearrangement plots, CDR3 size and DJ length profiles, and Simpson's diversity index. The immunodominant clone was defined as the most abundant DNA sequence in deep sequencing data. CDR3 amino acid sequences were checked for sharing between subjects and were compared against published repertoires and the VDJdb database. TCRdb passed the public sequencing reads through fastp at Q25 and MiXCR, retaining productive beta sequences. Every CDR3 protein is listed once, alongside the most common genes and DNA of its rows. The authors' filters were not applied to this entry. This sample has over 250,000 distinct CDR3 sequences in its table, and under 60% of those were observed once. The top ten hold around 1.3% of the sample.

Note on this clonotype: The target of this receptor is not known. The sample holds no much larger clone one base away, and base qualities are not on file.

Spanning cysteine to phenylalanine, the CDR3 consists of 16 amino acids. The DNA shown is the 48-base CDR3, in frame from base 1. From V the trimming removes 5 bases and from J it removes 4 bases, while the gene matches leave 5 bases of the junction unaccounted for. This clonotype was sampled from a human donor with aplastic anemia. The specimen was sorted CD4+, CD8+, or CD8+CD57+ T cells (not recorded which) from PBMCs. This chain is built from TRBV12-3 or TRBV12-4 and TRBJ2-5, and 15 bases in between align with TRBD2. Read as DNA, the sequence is TGTGCCAGCAGTCTCGGGACTAGCGGGGGGCCAGAGACCCAGTACTTC. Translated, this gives CASSLGTSGGPETQYF.